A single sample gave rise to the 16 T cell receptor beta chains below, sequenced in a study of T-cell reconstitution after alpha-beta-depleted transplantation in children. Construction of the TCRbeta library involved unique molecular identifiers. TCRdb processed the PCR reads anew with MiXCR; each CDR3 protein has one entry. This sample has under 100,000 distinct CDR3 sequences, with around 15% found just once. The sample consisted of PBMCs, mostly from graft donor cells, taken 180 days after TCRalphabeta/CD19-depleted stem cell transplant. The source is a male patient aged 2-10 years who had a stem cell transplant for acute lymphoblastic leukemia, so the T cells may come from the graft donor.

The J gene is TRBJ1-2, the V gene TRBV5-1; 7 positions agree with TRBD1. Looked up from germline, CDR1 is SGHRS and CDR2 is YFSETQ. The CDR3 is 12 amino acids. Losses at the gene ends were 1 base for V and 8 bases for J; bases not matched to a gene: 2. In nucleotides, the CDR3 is TGCGCCAGCAGCTTGACAGGGGAAGGCTACACCTTC. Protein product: CASSLTGEGYTF. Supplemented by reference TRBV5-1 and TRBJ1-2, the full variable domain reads KAGVTQTPRYLIKTRGQQVTLSCSPISGHRSVSWYQQTPGQGLQFLFEYFSETQRNKGNFPGRFSGRQFSNSRSEMNVSTLELGDSALYLCASSLTGEGYTFGSGTRLTVV.

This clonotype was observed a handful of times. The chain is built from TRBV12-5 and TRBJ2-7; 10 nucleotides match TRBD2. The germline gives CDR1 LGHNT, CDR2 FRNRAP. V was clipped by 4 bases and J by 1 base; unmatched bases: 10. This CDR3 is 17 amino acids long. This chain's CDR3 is CASGSPALAGVSYEQYF. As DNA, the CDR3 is TGTGCTAGTGGTTCCCCGGCCCTAGCGGGGGTATCCTACGAGCAGTACTTC.

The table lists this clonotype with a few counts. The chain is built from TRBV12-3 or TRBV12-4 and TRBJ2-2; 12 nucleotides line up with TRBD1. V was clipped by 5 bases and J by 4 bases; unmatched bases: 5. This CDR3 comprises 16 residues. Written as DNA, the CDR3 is TGTGCCAGCAGTACCGGGACAGGGGGCATCACCGGGGAGCTGTTTTTT. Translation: CASSTGTGGITGELFF.

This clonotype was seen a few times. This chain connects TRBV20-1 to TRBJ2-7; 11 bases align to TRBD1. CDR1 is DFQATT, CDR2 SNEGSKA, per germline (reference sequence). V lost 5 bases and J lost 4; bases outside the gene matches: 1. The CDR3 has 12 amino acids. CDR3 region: CSARDRGYEQYF. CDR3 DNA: TGCAGTGCTCGGGACAGGGGGTACGAGCAGTACTTC.

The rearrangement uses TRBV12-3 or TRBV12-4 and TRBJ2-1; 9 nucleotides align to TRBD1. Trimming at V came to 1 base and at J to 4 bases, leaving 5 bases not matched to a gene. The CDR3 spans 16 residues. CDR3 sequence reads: CASSLETGQGYNEQFF. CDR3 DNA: TGTGCCAGCAGTTTAGAGACGGGACAGGGATACAATGAGCAGTTCTTC.

The CDR3 nucleotides are TGTGCCAGCAGCCAAGAAGCGGGGGGCTACAATGAGCAGTTCTTC. The encoded protein is CASSQEAGGYNEQFF. The chain carries TRBV4-2 and TRBJ2-1; 9 bases align to TRBD2. The CDR3 extends over 15 amino acids. Per the germline V gene, CDR1 is LGHNA and CDR2 is YNFKEQ. V lost 0 bases to trimming and J lost 3 bases; unmatched junction nucleotides: 0.

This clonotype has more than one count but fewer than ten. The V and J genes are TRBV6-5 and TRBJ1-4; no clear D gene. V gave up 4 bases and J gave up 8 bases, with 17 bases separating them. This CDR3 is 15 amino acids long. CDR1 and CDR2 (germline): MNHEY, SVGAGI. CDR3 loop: CASSSHVILGEKLFF. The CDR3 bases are TGTGCCAGCAGTTCTCACGTTATACTAGGGGAAAAACTGTTTTTT.

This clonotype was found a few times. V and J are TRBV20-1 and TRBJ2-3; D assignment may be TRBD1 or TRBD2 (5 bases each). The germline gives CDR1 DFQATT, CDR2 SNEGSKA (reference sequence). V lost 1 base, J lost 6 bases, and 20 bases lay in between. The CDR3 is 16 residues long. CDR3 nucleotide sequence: TGCAGTGCTAGAGTTCCGACGCCCGGGACGGATGATACGCAGTATTTT. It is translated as CSARVPTPGTDDTQYF.

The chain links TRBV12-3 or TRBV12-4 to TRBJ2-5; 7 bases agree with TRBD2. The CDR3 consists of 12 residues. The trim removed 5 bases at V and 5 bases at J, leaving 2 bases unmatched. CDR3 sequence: CASSEGGETQYF. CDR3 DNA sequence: TGTGCCAGCAGTGAGGGAGGGGAGACCCAGTACTTC.

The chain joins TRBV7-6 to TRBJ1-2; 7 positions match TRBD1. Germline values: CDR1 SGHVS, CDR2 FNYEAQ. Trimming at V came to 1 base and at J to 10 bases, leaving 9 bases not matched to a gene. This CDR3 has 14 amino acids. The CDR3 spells CASSLVAGGEVYTF. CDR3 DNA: TGTGCCAGCAGCTTAGTCGCAGGGGGAGAGGTCTACACCTTC.

For the CDR3, the DNA is TGTGCCAGCAGCCAAGTGACAGGGGGCCTCGGAAGCACCGGGGAGCTGTTTTTT. Translation: CASSQVTGGLGSTGELFF. This chain connects TRBV4-2 to TRBJ2-2, with 10 positions matching TRBD1. The CDR3 is 18 residues long. The ends lost 1 base at V and 4 bases at J; junction bases unmatched: 9. The germline V gene encodes CDR1 LGHNA and CDR2 YNFKEQ.

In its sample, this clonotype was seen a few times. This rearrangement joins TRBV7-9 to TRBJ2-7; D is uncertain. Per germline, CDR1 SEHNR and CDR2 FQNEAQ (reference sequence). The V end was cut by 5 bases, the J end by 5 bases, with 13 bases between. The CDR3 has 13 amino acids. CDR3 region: CASSPKARDEQYF. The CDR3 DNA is TGTGCCAGCAGCCCGAAGGCCCGGGACGAGCAGTACTTC.

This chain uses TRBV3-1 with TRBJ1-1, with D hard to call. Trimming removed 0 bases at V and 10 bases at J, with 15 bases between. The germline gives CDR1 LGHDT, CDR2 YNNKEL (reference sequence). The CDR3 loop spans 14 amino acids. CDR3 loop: CASSQDRETWGAFF. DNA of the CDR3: TGTGCCAGCAGCCAAGATCGGGAAACCTGGGGAGCTTTCTTT.

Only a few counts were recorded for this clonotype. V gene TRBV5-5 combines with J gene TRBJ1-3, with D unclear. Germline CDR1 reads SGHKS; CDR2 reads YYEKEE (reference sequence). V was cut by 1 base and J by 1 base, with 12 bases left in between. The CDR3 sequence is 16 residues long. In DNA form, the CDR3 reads TGTGCCAGCAGCTTGTGGACCGAAAGATCTGGAAACACCATATATTTT. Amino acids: CASSLWTERSGNTIYF. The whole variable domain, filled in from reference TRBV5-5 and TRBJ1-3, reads DAGVTQSPTHLIKTRGQQVTLRCSPISGHKSVSWYQQVLGQGPQFIFQYYEKEERGRGNFPDRFSARQFPNYSSELNVNALLLGDSALYLCASSLWTERSGNTIYFGEGSWLTVV.

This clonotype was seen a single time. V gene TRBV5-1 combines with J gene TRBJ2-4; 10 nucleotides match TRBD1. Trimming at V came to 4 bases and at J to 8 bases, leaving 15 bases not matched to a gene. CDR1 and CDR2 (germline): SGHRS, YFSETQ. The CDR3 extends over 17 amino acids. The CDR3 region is CASSAAPTRTGGHIQYF. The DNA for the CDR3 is TGCGCCAGCAGCGCGGCTCCGACGCGGACAGGGGGGCACATTCAGTACTTC.

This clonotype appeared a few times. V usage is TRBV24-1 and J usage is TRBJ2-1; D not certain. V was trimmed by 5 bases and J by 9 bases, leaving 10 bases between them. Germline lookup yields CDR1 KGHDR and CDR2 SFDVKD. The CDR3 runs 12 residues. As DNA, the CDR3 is TGTGCCACCAGTGCCGTCGTCGGTGAGCAGTTCTTC. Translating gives CATSAVVGEQFF.